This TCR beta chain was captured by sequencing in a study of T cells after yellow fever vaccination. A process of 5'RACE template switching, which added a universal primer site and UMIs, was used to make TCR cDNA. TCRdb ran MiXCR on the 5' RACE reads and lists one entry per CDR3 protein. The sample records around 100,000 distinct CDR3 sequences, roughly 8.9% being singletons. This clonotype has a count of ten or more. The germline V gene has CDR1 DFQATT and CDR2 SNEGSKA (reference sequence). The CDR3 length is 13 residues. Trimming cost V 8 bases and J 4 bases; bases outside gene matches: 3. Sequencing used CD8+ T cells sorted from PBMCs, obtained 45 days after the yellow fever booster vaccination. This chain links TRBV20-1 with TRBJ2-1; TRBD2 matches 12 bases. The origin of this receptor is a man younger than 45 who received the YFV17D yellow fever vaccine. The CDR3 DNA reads TGCAGTTCGGGACTAGCGGGTTACAATGAGCAGTTCTTC. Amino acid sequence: CSSGLAGYNEQFF.